The rows below give T cell receptor beta chains drawn from one sample of a study of CD8 T cells in ankylosing spondylitis. From the 5' RACE reads, TCRdb called clonotypes with MiXCR, one entry per CDR3 protein. The sample holds 130,000 or so distinct CDR3 sequences, over 6% seen once. Sequenced sample: blood, either unsorted or a sorted T cell fraction (not recorded which). The origin of the receptors is a male donor with ankylosing spondylitis or in good health (not recorded which). The CDR3 runs from the conserved cysteine through the conserved F or W. Fields, in order: clone size, V gene, J gene, D gene, CDR3 protein, CDR3 DNA. A D gene is named only where the DNA matches it firmly. Some rows have no size entry. The others give once, few or many, or a class for an expanded clone.

many	TRBV5-1	TRBJ2-1	TRBD1	CASSFRYLGQGASNEQFF	TGCGCCAGCAGCTTTCGCTACCTTGGACAGGGGGCATCCAATGAGCAGTTCTTC
many	TRBV12-3/TRBV12-4	TRBJ2-1	TRBD2	CASSHRRGGPYNEQFF	TGTGCCAGCAGTCACCGGCGGGGGGGCCCCTACAATGAGCAGTTCTTC
many	TRBV5-1	TRBJ2-6	TRBD1	CASSRRQGSSGANVLTF	TGCGCCAGCAGCCGTCGACAGGGAAGCTCTGGGGCCAACGTCCTGACTTTC
many	TRBV7-9	TRBJ2-5	-	CASSLEPNQETQYF	TGTGCCAGCAGCTTAGAGCCGAACCAAGAGACCCAGTACTTC
many	TRBV20-1	TRBJ2-1	-	CSAEDATSHEQFF	TGCAGTGCTGAGGACGCGACGAGCCATGAGCAGTTCTTC
many	TRBV29-1	TRBJ1-1	-	CSVDPQGGQTLTEAFF	TGCAGCGTTGACCCCCAGGGAGGACAGACACTGACTGAAGCTTTCTTT
many	TRBV2	TRBJ1-2	-	CASSPQTTYYGYTF	TGTGCCAGCAGTCCTCAAACCACCTACTATGGCTACACCTTC
many	TRBV19	TRBJ2-7	-	CASSIQASYSYEQYF	TGTGCCAGTAGTATCCAGGCCAGCTACTCCTACGAGCAGTACTTC
many	TRBV7-2	TRBJ1-2	-	CASSLTSGKGDGYTF	TGTGCCAGCAGCTTGACGTCCGGGAAGGGGGATGGCTACACCTTC
many	TRBV5-1	TRBJ1-6	-	CASSLDSSYNSPLHF	TGCGCCAGCAGCTTGGACAGCTCCTATAATTCACCCCTCCACTTT
many	TRBV6-1	TRBJ2-1	TRBD1	CASSRQPGQGNNEQFF	TGTGCCAGCAGTCGTCAACCGGGACAGGGAAACAATGAGCAGTTCTTC
-	TRBV20-1	TRBJ2-2	-	CCARDTTSRVNTGELFF	TGCTGTGCTAGAGATACCACTAGTCGGGTAAACACCGGGGAGCTGTTTTTT
many	TRBV27	TRBJ1-4	-	CASRRDVGGHNEKLFF	TGTGCCAGCAGACGCGACGTGGGCGGACATAATGAAAAACTGTTTTTT
many	TRBV10-3	TRBJ1-6	-	CAISKGPLADNSPLHF	TGTGCCATCAGTAAGGGGCCCCTGGCCGATAATTCACCCCTCCACTTT
many	TRBV21-1	TRBJ2-5	-	CASSKKPGTRQTQYF	TGTGCCAGCAGCAAAAAACCCGGGACGAGGCAGACCCAGTACTTC
many	TRBV5-1	TRBJ2-3	-	CASSPEVADTQYF	TGCGCCAGCAGCCCAGAGGTGGCAGATACGCAGTATTTT
many	TRBV4-1	TRBJ1-1	-	CASSRAGWGTEAFF	TGCGCCAGCAGCCGAGCAGGGTGGGGAACTGAAGCTTTCTTT